A selection of T cell receptor beta chains follows, all from one sample in a study of shared clonotypes between healthy human individuals. Profiling relied on immunoSEQ multiplex PCR, and the TCRdb table lists in-frame clones only, not all of them. The sample carries millions of clones, around 93% recorded once. The specimen sequenced was naive CD8+ T cells from PBMCs. All receptors derive from a young man in good health. Some clones in this sample may be carry-over from other donors' samples. The CDR3 runs from the conserved cysteine through the conserved F or W.

CDR3 protein | V gene
CASSSSGVRNQPQHF | TRBV28
CAWNRTVPEAFF | TRBV30
CASSLVGQGAGNQPQHF | TRBV7-6
CASSSRESSLEQYF | TRBV6-6
CASSVYGLAGEETQYF | TRBV9
CASSLSWAGGSTDTQYF | TRBV27
CASSWLTDPYEQYF | TRBV6-5
CASSLGSGGRETQYF | TRBV11-2
CASSLRGEEKLFF | TRBV13
CASSARDREVNEQFF | TRBV11-3
CASSEGTAEAFF | TRBV19
CASSLTTVGANVLTF | TRBV7-8
CASSLEQGEQYF | TRBV7-9
CASTPGGLPQETQYF | TRBV6-5
CATRQGYEQYF | TRBV15
CASSENPGLADYNEQFF | TRBV2
CASSSTEEGSLNTEAFF | TRBV13
CASAAGPTYEQYF | TRBV27
CASSFSATYEQYF | TRBV27
CASSLLTGGSTYEQYF | TRBV5-6